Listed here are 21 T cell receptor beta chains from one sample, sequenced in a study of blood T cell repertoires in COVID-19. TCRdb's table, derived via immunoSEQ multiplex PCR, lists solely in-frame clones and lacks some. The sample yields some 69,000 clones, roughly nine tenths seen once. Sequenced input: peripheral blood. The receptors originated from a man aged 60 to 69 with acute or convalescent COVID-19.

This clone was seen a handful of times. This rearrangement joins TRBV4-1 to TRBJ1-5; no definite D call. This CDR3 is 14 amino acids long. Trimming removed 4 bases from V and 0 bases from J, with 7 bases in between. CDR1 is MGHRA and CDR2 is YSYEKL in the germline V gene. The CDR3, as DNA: TGCGCCAGCAGCCCGGACTATAGCAATCAGCCCCAGCATTTT. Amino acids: CASSPDYSNQPQHF.

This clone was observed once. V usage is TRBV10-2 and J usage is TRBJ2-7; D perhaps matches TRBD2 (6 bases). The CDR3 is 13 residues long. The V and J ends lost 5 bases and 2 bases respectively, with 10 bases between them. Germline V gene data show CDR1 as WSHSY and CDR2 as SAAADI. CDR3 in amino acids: CASSPTRTYEQYF. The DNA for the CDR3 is TGCGCCAGCAGTCCGACTAGAACCTACGAGCAGTACTTC.

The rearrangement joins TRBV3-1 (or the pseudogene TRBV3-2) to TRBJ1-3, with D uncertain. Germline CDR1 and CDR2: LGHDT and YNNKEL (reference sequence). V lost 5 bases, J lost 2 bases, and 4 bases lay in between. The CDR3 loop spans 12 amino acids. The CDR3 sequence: CASSVTGNTIYF. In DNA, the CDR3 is TGTGCCAGCAGCGTCACTGGAAACACCATATATTTT.

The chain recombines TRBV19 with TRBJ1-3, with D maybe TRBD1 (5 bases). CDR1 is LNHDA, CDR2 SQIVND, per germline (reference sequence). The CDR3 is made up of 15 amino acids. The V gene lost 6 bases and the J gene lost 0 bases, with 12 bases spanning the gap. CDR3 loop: CASRRQYYSGNTIYF. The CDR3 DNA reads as TGTGCCAGTAGACGACAGTACTACTCTGGAAACACCATATATTTT.

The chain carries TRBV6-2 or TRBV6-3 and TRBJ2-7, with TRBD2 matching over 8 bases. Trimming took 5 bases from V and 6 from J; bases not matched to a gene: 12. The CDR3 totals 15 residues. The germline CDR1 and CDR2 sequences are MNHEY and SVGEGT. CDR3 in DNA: TGTGCCAGCAGTCAAGCGGGGGCCGGCCGGATCGAGCAGTACTTC. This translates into CASSQAGAGRIEQYF.

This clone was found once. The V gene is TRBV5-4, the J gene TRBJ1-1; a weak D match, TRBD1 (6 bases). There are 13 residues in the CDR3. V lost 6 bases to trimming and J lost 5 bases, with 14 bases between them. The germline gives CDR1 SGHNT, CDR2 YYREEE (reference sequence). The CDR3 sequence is CASNPGVGTEAFF. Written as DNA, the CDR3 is TGTGCCAGCAACCCAGGGGTAGGGACTGAAGCTTTCTTT. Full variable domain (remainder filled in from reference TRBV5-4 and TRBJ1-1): ETGVTQSPTHLIKTRGQQVTLRCSSQSGHNTVSWYQQALGQGPQFIFQYYREEENGRGNFPPRFSGLQFPNYSSELNVNALELDDSALYLCASNPGVGTEAFFGQGTRLTVV.

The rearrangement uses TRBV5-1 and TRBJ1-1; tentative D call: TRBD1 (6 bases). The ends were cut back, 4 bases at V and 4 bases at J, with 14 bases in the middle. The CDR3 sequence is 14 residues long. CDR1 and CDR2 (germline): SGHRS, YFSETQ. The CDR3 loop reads CASSGRAGVTEAFF. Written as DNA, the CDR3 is TGCGCCAGCAGCGGAAGGGCAGGGGTCACTGAAGCTTTCTTT.

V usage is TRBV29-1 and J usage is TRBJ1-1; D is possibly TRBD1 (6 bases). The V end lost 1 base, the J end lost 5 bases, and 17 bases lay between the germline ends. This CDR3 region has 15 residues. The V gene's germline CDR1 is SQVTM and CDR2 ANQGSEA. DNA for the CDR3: TGCAGCGTTGAAGCATCGGGGGGCGTGGGAACTGAAGCTTTCTTT. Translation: CSVEASGGVGTEAFF. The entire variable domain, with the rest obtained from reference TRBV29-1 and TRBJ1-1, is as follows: SAVISQKPSRDICQRGTSLTIQCQVDSQVTMMFWYRQQPGQSLTLIATANQGSEATYESGFVIDKFPISRPNLTFSTLTVSNMSPEDSSIYLCSVEASGGVGTEAFFGQGTRLTVV.

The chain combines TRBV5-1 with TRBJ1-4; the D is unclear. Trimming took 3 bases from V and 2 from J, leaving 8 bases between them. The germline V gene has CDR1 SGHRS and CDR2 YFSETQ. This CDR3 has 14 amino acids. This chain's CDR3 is CASSSGPTNEKLFF. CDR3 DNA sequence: TGCGCCAGCAGCTCTGGGCCGACTAATGAAAAACTGTTTTTT.

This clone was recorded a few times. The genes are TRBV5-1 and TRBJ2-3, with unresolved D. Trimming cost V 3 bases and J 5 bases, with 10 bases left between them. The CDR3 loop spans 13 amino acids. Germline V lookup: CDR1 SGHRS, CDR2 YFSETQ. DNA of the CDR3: TGCGCCAGCAGCTCTAGGCCGGGAGATACGCAGTATTTT. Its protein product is CASSSRPGDTQYF.

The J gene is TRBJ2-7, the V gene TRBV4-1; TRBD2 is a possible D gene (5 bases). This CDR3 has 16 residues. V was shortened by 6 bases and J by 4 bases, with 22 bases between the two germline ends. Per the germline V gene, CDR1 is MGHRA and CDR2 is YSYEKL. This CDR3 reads CASSQIRGPPSYEQYF. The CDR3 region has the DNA TGCGCCAGCAGTCAAATCCGAGGGCCTCCTTCATACGAGCAGTACTTC.

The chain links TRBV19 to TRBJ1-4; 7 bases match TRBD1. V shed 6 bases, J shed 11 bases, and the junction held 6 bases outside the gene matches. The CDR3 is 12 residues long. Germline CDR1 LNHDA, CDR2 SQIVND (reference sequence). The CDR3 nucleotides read TGTGCCAGTAGCCGGGACAGAGGGAAACTGTTTTTT. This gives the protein CASSRDRGKLFF. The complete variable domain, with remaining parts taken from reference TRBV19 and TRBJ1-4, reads DGGITQSPKYLFRKEGQNVTLSCEQNLNHDAMYWYRQDPGQGLRLIYYSQIVNDFQKGDIAEGYSVSREKKESFPLTVTSAQKNPTAFYLCASSRDRGKLFFGSGTQLSVL.

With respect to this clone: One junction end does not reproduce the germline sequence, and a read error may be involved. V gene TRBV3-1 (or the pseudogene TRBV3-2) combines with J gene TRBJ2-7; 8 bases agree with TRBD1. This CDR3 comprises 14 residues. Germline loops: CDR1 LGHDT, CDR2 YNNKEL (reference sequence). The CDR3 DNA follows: TGTGCCAGCAGCCAAGATAGGTCAGGGGGCGGAGTGTCCTTC. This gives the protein CASSQDRSGGGVSF.

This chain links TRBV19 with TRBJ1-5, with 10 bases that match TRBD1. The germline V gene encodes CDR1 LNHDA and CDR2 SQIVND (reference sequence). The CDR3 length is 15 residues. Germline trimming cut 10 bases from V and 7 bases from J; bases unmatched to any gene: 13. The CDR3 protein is CATHRGTGAGQPQHF. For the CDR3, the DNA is TGTGCCACCCATCGCGGGACAGGGGCTGGACAGCCCCAGCATTTT.

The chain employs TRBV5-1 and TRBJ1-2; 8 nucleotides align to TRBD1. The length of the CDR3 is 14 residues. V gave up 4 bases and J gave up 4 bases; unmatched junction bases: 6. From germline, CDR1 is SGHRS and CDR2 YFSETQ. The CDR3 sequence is CASSPGQGSYGYTF. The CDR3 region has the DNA TGCGCCAGCAGCCCAGGACAGGGAAGCTATGGCTACACCTTC.

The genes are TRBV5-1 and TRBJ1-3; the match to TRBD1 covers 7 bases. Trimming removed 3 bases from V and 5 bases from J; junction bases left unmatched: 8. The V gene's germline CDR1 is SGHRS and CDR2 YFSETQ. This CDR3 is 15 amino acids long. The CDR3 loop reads CASSSGGSPRNTIYF. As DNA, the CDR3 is TGCGCCAGCAGCTCAGGGGGATCCCCCCGAAACACCATATATTTT.

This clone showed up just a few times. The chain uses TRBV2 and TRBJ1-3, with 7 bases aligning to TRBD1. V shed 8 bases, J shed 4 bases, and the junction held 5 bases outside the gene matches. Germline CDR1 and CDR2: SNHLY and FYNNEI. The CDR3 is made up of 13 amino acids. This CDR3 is CASHRGPGNTIYF. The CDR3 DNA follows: TGTGCCAGCCACAGGGGACCCGGAAACACCATATATTTT.

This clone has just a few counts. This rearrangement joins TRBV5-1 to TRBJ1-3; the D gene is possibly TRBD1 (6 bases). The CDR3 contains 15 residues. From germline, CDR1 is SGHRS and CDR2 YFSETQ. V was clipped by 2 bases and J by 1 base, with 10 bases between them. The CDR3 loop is CASSLGQSSGNTIYF. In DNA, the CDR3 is TGCGCCAGCAGCTTAGGACAGTCTTCTGGAAACACCATATATTTT.

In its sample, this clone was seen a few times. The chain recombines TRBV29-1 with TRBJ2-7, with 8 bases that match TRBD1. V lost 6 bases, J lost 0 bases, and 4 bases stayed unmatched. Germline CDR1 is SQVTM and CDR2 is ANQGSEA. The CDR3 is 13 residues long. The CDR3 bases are TGCAGCGTCGACAGGGGCGGCTCCTACGAGCAGTACTTC. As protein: CSVDRGGSYEQYF.

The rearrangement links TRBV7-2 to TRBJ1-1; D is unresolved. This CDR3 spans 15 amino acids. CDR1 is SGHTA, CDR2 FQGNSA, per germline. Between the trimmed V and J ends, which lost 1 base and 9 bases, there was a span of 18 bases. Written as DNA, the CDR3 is TGTGCCAGCAGCTTAGATGGAGGGAGGGCCCGCCAAGCTTTCTTT. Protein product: CASSLDGGRARQAFF.

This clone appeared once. The CDR3 nucleotides read TGTGCCAGCAGTGCCCCTAGGGGGGGCCTTCCCTACGAGCAGTACTTC. Amino acid sequence: CASSAPRGGLPYEQYF. The chain has TRBV2 and TRBJ2-7, with a possible D match to TRBD2 (7 bases). From germline, CDR1 is SNHLY and CDR2 FYNNEI. The CDR3 is 16 amino acids. Trimming took 4 bases from V and 2 from J, leaving 18 bases between them.